Below are 15 T cell receptor beta chains sequenced from a single sample in a study of shared clonotypes between healthy human individuals. Profiled with immunoSEQ multiplex PCR; TCRdb holds only in-frame clones, not every one. Seen here are roughly 2 million clones, approximately 96% observed once, and the top ten hold more than 0.1%. The sample comprised naive CD4+ T cells sorted from blood. Subset given: CD45RA+ positively selected. These receptors all come from a man between 18 and 29 years old in good health.

The chain is built from TRBV10-3 and TRBJ2-1; possibly TRBD2 for D (5 bases). This CDR3 contains 16 residues. Germline V gives CDR1 ENHRY, CDR2 SYGVKD. Trimming cost V 0 bases and J 5 bases, with 14 bases left between them. The DNA of the CDR3 is TGTGCCATCAGTGAGTCTAGGACCCCCGGGGACAATGAGCAGTTCTTC. It encodes CAISESRTPGDNEQFF.

The J gene is TRBJ2-1, the V gene TRBV10-1, with TRBD2 matching 14 bases. This CDR3 region has 19 residues. Germline lookup yields CDR1 WNHNN and CDR2 SYGVQD (reference sequence). With V trimmed by 0 bases and J by 0 bases, 4 bases remained unmatched. The CDR3 is CASSESTSGRGSSYNEQFF. The CDR3 nucleotides read TGCGCCAGCAGTGAGTCGACTAGCGGGAGGGGGAGCTCCTACAATGAGCAGTTCTTC.

This chain links TRBV6-5 with TRBJ2-3; 10 bases line up with TRBD2. The V gene end was trimmed by 6 bases and the J gene end by 7 bases; junction bases not matched to a gene: 10. Germline V gene data show CDR1 as MNHEY and CDR2 as SVGAGI. This CDR3 has 15 amino acids. The CDR3: CASSRWTSGANTQYF. Here the CDR3 DNA reads TGTGCCAGCAGCCGATGGACTAGCGGAGCAAATACGCAGTATTTT.

The gene calls are TRBV7-8 and TRBJ2-3; the D is unclear. This CDR3 contains 13 residues. Trimming pared 10 bases from V and 0 bases from J, leaving 11 bases between. Germline lookup yields CDR1 SGHVS and CDR2 FQNEAQ. The CDR3 DNA reads as TGTGCCATCCTTACGGCGAGCACAGATACGCAGTATTTT. Its translation: CAILTASTDTQYF.

As DNA, the CDR3 is TGTGCCAGCCGTGGGGTCGGGGAGACCCAGTACTTC. Translating gives CASRGVGETQYF. The chain employs TRBV5-6 and TRBJ2-5; unclear D gene. The length of the CDR3 is 12 residues. Germline CDR1 SGHDT, CDR2 YYEEEE. Trimming cost V 7 bases and J 5 bases, with 12 bases left between them.

This sequence joins TRBV4-3 and TRBJ2-2, with D hard to call. Germline loops: CDR1 LGHNA, CDR2 YSLEER. The CDR3 covers 16 residues. The V gene lost 0 bases and the J gene lost 0 bases, with 8 bases spanning the gap. This chain's CDR3 is CASSQEYMPNTGELFF. The CDR3 DNA follows: TGCGCCAGCAGCCAAGAATATATGCCGAACACCGGGGAGCTGTTTTTT.

The J gene is TRBJ2-5, the V gene TRBV29-1; the D gene is possibly TRBD2 (5 bases). The germline V and J ends were trimmed by 6 bases and 5 bases, with 16 bases remaining between them. The CDR3 runs to 13 residues. Germline assignment: CDR1 SQVTM and CDR2 ANQGSEA. Written as DNA, the CDR3 is TGCAGCGTCGTCATCGGGGTACGGGAGACCCAGTACTTC. Its translation is CSVVIGVRETQYF. Looking up the rest from reference TRBV29-1 and TRBJ2-5 gives the full variable domain: SAVISQKPSRDICQRGTSLTIQCQVDSQVTMMFWYRQQPGQSLTLIATANQGSEATYESGFVIDKFPISRPNLTFSTLTVSNMSPEDSSIYLCSVVIGVRETQYFGPGTRLLVL.

The chain recombines TRBV10-3 with TRBJ2-1, with TRBD2 matching 8 bases. This CDR3 has 17 amino acids. Germline V gene sequence: CDR1 ENHRY, CDR2 SYGVKD. After removal of 0 bases from V and 3 bases from J, the junction contained 7 bases not matched to a gene. The CDR3: CAISESGQAGVYNEQFF. The DNA of the CDR3 is TGTGCCATCAGTGAGTCGGGGCAAGCGGGAGTCTACAATGAGCAGTTCTTC.

Concerning this clone itself: In the same sample, other DNA sequences code for this CDR3. This chain joins TRBV19 and TRBJ1-2; unclear D gene. The V and J ends lost 6 bases and 1 base respectively, with 3 bases between them. Germline loops: CDR1 LNHDA, CDR2 SQIVND (reference sequence). The CDR3 is 11 residues long. The CDR3 DNA follows: TGTGCCAGTAGGGATAACTATGGCTACACCTTC. This gives the protein CASRDNYGYTF.

The V call is TRBV7-9, the J call TRBJ1-4, with a tentative D call TRBD1 (5 bases). This CDR3 is 14 amino acids long. The germline V gene has CDR1 SEHNR and CDR2 FQNEAQ (reference sequence). Trimming shortened V by 5 bases and J by 5 bases, and 12 bases separated the two germline ends. Here the CDR3 reads CASSAGGENEKLFF. The CDR3 bases are TGTGCCAGCAGCGCGGGGGGAGAGAATGAAAAACTGTTTTTT.

The V and J genes are TRBV2 and TRBJ2-2; D possibly corresponds to TRBD2 (6 bases). This CDR3 region has 14 residues. Germline V CDR1 and CDR2: SNHLY, FYNNEI. V was trimmed by 8 bases and J by 2 bases, leaving 12 bases between them. CDR3 in DNA: TGTGCCAGCCGGCGGGACGTCAACACCGGGGAGCTGTTTTTT. Translated: CASRRDVNTGELFF.

The gene calls are TRBV2 and TRBJ1-4; D not certain. With 1 base removed from V and 0 bases from J, the gap between germline ends came to 6 bases. The CDR3 has 15 amino acids. Germline V gene lookup returns CDR1 SNHLY and CDR2 FYNNEI. CDR3 sequence: CASSEGAATNEKLFF. In DNA form, the CDR3 reads TGTGCCAGCAGTGAAGGGGCAGCAACTAATGAAAAACTGTTTTTT.

V and J are TRBV6-1 and TRBJ1-3; TRBD1 might be the D (5 bases). This CDR3 spans 13 amino acids. V gave up 10 bases and J gave up 1 base, with 11 bases separating them. Germline CDR1 reads MNHNS; CDR2 reads SASEGT. The CDR3 here is CAILRGSGNTIYF. DNA for the CDR3: TGTGCCATCCTCCGGGGGTCTGGAAACACCATATATTTT.

Details on this clone: This sample also contains other DNA sequences that code for the same CDR3. The chain joins TRBV28 to TRBJ1-1; D is unresolved. CDR1 is MDHEN, CDR2 SYDVKM, per germline. The V and J ends lost 3 bases and 0 bases respectively, with 8 bases between them. This CDR3 has 14 residues. DNA for the CDR3: TGTGCCAGCAGTTTGCACAGCATGAACACTGAAGCTTTCTTT. It yields the protein CASSLHSMNTEAFF.

The CDR3 DNA reads TGCGCCAGCAAAGCGACAGGGGGCCGTGGCTACACCTTC. Translation: CASKATGGRGYTF. This chain links TRBV10-1 with TRBJ1-2, with 10 bases aligning to TRBD1. The CDR3 spans 13 residues. Germline values: CDR1 WNHNN, CDR2 SYGVQD (reference sequence). V shed 7 bases and J 7 bases; nucleotides not matched to a gene: 6.